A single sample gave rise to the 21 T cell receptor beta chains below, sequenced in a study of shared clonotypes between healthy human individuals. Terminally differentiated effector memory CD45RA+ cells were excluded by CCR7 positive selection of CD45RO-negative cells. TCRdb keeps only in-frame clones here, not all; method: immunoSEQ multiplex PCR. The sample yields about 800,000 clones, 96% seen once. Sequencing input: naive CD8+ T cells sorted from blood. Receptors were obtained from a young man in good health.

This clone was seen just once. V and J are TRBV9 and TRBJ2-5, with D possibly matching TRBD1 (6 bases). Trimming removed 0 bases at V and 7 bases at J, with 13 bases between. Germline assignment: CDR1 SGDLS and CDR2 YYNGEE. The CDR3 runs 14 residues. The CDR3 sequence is CASSVGGDTGTQYF. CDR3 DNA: TGTGCCAGCAGCGTAGGAGGGGACACGGGGACCCAGTACTTC.

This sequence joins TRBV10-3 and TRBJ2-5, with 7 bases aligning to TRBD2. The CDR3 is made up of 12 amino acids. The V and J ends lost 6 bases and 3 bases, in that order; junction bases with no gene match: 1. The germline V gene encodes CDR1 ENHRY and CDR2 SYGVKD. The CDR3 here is CAIRGREETQYF. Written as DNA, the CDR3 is TGTGCCATCAGGGGGAGGGAAGAGACCCAGTACTTC.

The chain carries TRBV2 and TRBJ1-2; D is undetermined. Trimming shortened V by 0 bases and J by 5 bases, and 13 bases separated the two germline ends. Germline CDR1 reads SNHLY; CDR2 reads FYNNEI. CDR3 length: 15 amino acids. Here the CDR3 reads CASSEALRAVYGYTF. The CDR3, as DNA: TGTGCCAGCAGTGAAGCGCTTCGGGCAGTTTATGGCTACACCTTC. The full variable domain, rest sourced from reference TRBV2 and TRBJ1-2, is EPEVTQTPSHQVTQMGQEVILRCVPISNHLYFYWYRQILGQKVEFLVSFYNNEISEKSEIFDDQFSVERPDGSNFTLKIRSTKLEDSAMYFCASSEALRAVYGYTFGSGTRLTVV.

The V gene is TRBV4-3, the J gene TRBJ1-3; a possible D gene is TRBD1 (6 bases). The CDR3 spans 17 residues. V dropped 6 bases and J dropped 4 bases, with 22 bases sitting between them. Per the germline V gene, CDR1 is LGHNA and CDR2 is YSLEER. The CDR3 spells CASSEGEATVVGNTIYF. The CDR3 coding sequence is TGCGCCAGCAGTGAGGGGGAGGCAACAGTCGTCGGAAACACCATATATTTT.

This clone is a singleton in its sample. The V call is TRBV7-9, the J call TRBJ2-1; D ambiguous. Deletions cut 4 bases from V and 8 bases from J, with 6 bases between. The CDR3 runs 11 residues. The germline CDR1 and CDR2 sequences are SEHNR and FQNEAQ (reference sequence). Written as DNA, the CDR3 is TGTGCCAGCAGCTCCGAGGATGAGCAGTTCTTC. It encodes CASSSEDEQFF.

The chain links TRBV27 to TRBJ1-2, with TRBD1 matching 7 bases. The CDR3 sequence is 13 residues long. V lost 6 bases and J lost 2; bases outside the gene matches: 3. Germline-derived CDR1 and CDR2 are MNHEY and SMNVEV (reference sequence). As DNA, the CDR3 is TGTGCCAGCAGCACACAGGGGAACTATGGCTACACCTTC. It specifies CASSTQGNYGYTF.

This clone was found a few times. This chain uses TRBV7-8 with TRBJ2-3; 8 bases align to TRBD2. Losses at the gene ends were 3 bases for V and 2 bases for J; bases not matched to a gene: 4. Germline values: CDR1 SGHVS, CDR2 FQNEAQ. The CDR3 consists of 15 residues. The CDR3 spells CASSFLAGITDTQYF. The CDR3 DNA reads TGTGCCAGCAGCTTCTTAGCGGGAATCACAGATACGCAGTATTTT.

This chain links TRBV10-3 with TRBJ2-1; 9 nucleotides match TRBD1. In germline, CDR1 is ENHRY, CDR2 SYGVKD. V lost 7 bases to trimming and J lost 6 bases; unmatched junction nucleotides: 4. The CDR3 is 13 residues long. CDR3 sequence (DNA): TGTGCCATCATCGACAGGGGGTTCAATGAGCAGTTCTTC. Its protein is CAIIDRGFNEQFF.

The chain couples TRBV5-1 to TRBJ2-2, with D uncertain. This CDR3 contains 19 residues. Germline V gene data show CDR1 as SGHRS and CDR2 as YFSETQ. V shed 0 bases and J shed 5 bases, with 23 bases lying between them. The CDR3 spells CASSLGENRVDRLTGELFF. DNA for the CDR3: TGCGCCAGCAGCTTGGGCGAAAATAGGGTGGATCGGTTGACCGGGGAGCTGTTTTTT.

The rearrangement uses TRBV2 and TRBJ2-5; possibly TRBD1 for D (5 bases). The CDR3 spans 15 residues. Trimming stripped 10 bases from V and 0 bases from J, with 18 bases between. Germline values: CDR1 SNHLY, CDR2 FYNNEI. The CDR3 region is CATPKGVGYQETQYF. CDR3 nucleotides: TGTGCCACCCCTAAAGGGGTGGGGTACCAAGAGACCCAGTACTTC.

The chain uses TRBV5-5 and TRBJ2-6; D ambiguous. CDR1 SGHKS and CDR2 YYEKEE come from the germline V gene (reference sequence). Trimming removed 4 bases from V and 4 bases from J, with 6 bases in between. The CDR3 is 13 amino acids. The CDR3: CASSTPGANVLTF. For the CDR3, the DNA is TGTGCCAGCAGCACTCCCGGGGCCAACGTCCTGACTTTC.

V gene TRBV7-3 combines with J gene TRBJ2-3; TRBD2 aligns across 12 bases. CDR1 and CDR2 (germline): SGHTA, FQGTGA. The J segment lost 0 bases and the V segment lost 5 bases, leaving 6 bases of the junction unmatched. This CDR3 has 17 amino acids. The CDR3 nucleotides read TGTGCCAGCAGCCCTTCCGGGACTAGCGGGAGCACAGATACGCAGTATTTT. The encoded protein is CASSPSGTSGSTDTQYF.

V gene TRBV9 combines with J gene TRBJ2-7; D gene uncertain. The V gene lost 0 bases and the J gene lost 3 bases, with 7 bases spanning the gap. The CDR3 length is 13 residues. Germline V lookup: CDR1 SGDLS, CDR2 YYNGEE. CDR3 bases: TGTGCCAGCAGCGTAGGGGTAGACTACGAGCAGTACTTC. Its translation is CASSVGVDYEQYF.

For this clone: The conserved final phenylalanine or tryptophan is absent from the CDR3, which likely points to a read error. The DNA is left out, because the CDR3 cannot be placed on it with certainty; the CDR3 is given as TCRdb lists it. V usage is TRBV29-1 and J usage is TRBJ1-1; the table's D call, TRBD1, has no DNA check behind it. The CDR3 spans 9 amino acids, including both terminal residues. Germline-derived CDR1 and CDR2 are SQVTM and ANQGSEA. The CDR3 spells CSVGLGTGV.

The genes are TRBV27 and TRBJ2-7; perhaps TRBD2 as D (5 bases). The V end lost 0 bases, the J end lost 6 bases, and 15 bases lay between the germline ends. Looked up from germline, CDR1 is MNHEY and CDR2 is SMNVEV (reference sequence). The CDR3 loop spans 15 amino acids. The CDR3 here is CASSLSVAQRGEQYF. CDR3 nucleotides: TGTGCCAGCAGTTTATCAGTGGCGCAACGGGGCGAGCAGTACTTC.

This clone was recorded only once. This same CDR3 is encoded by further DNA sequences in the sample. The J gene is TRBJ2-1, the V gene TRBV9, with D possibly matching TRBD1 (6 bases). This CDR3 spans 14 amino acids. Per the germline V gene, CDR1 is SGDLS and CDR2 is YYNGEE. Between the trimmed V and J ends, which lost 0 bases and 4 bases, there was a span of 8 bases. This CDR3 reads CASSVGTGYNEQFF. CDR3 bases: TGTGCCAGCAGCGTAGGAACAGGGTACAATGAGCAGTTCTTC.

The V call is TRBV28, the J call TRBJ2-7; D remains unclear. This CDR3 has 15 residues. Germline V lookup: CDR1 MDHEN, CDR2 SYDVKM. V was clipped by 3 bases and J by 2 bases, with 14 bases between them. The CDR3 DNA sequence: TGTGCCAGCAGTTTTAGGGCAGGTGGTCCCTACGAGCAGTACTTC. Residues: CASSFRAGGPYEQYF.

The CDR3 spells CATSRDWTSGRDYIQYF. CDR3 DNA: TGTGCCACCAGCAGAGATTGGACTAGCGGGAGGGACTACATTCAGTACTTC. V is TRBV15 and J is TRBJ2-4; the match to TRBD2 covers 15 bases. Per the germline V gene, CDR1 is LNHNV and CDR2 is YYDKDF (reference sequence). The V and J ends lost 0 bases and 8 bases, in that order; junction bases with no gene match: 5. The CDR3 is 17 residues long. Looking up the rest from reference TRBV15 and TRBJ2-4 gives the full variable domain: DAMVIQNPRYQVTQFGKPVTLSCSQTLNHNVMYWYQQKSSQAPKLLFHYYDKDFNNEADTPDNFQSRRPNTSFCFLDIRSPGLGDTAMYLCATSRDWTSGRDYIQYFGAGTRLSVL.

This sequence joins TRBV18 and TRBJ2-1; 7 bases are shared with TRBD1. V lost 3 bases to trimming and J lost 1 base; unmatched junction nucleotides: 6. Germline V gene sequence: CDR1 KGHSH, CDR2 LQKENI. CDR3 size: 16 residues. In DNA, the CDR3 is TGTGCCAGCTCACCGTCGACGGGACAGTCCTACAATGAGCAGTTCTTC. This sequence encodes CASSPSTGQSYNEQFF.

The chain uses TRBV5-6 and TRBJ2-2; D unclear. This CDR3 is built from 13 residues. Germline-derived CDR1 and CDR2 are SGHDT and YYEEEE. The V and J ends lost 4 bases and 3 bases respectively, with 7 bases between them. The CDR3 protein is CASSPGDTGELFF. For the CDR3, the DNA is TGTGCCAGCAGCCCCGGAGACACCGGGGAGCTGTTTTTT.

DNA for the CDR3: TGCAGCGTTGAACCTCCCCTCGGGGGCTACCAAGAGACCCAGTACTTC. Amino acids: CSVEPPLGGYQETQYF. J is TRBJ2-5 and V is TRBV29-1; D tentatively fits TRBD1 or TRBD2 (6 bases each). The CDR3 covers 16 residues. V was clipped by 2 bases and J by 0 bases, with 16 bases between them. Germline V gene lookup returns CDR1 SQVTM and CDR2 ANQGSEA.